The clone carrying this TCR beta chain is a singleton in its sample. This table comes from immunoSEQ multiplex PCR, and its TCRdb copy is limited to in-frame clones, with some not included. The table lists approximately 350,000 clones, roughly 71% of them singletons, with just under 6.5% in the top ten. The sample comes from a study of cytotoxic CD8 clonotypes in ibrutinib-treated CLL. Study-wide context: It was after a median roughly eleven months of treatment, range 6 to 36, that response samples were taken. On average, each sample had approximately 250,000 productive templates and more than 85,000 productive rearrangements.

This clonotype was obtained from a human donor with chronic lymphocytic leukemia. The sample was PBMCs, taken after 36 months of ibrutinib treatment.

CDR3 bases: TGTGCCAGCAGTTTCAGGAGGGACCCCTACGAGCAGTACTTC. Its translation: CASSFRRDPYEQYF. The chain combines TRBV28 with TRBJ2-7; perhaps TRBD2 as D (6 bases). The V and J ends lost 3 bases and 2 bases respectively, with 11 bases between them. The CDR3 spans 14 residues. Germline-derived CDR1 and CDR2 are MDHEN and SYDVKM.